This T cell receptor beta chain was retrieved from a study of T cells in Graves' hyperthyroidism and ophthalmopathy. CDR1 is KGHSH, CDR2 LQKENI, per germline. With 3 bases removed from V and 3 bases from J, the gap between germline ends came to 6 bases. The CDR3 spans 13 residues. Study findings and constraints: Before onset, ophthalmopathy was predicted by the model a median 6.5 months earlier.

This clonotype was found a few times. What it recognizes is unknown. The TCR beta CDR3 regions underwent amplification using RNA transcripts as the source. HTBI primers were the set used in a first-round RT-PCR of the TCR CDR3. In TCRdb, the multiplex PCR reads were re-called with MiXCR into one record per CDR3 protein. The sample lists hundreds of thousands of distinct CDR3 sequences; around a quarter were seen once. Diagnostic assessment was based on clinical symptoms, serum thyroxine and TRAb, thyroid ultrasound and orbital computed tomography. The sequencing input was blood. The TCR sequence derives from a woman in her twenties or thirties with Graves' ophthalmopathy. V usage is TRBV18 and J usage is TRBJ1-5; no firm D call. CDR3 sequence reads: CASSPDPNQPQHF. The CDR3 nucleotides read TGTGCCAGCTCACCGGATCCCAATCAGCCCCAGCATTTT.